This record concerns one TCR beta chain sequence. Antigen: not known. The germline gives CDR1 LGHDT, CDR2 YNNKEL (reference sequence). CDR3 length: 13 residues. This record comes from a study of CXCR3-negative and CXCR3-positive naive CD8 T cells. General study results and limits: The authors found comparable surface CD5 between naive subsets and inferred TCR strength from TRB CDR3 properties. CXCR3-negative and CXCR3-positive naive cells shared comparable TRBV-TRBJ usage, but memory cells did not. CXCR3-positive naive cells had more hydrophobic TRB CDR3s than CXCR3-negative naive cells. Most assays used freshly isolated PBMCs, as cryopreservation partially reduced CXCR3.

5' RACE with UMI labels generated the TRB cDNA libraries. TCRdb re-called the 5' RACE reads and shows each CDR3 protein once, DNA omitted. The ten most abundant clones cover approximately 1.4% of a sample with some 50,000 distinct CDR3 sequences. Material for sequencing was naive CXCR3- CD8+ T cells from blood. Subset reported: CD45RO-CCR7+CD27+CD95- naive CD8+ T cells lacking CXCR3 (TNR3-). The sequence was collected from a human donor in good health. Some clones in this sample may be carry-over from other donors' samples. This rearrangement joins TRBV3-1 to TRBJ2-7. The CDR3 reads CASSQGFYPEQYF.